This is a list of T cell receptor beta chains from one sample in a study of shared clonotypes between healthy human individuals. Here immunoSEQ multiplex PCR was the method, and the copy in TCRdb shows in-frame clones only, minus some. The sample contains under 350,000 clones, about nine tenths of which appear only once. The sample consisted of memory CD8+ T cells sorted from blood. These receptors all stem from a man younger than 30 in good health. Both conserved end residues are part of each CDR3. The D gene is left open where the match is weak. Size values are once, few and many counts, or a class for expanded clones, and some rows have none.

>.|TRBJ1-2|.|TRBV5-4
TGTGCCAGCAGCCCTGCCCCGGTCTATGGCTACACCTTC
CASSPAPVYGYTF
>.|TRBJ2-7|.|TRBV6-1
TGTGCCAGCAGTGAAGGAGTTGCCTACGAGCAGTACTTC
CASSEGVAYEQYF
>.|TRBJ2-7|.|TRBV19
TGTGCCACCGGGCTGGACAACTCCTACGAGCAGTACTTC
CATGLDNSYEQYF
>TRBD1|TRBJ2-7|few|TRBV5-6
TGTGCCAGCATAGGACAGGGGTCCTACGAGCAGTACTTC
CASIGQGSYEQYF
>.|TRBJ2-5|.|TRBV12-1
TGTGCCAGCAGCCCCTGGACTAGCGGGAGAGAGACCCAGTACTTC
CASSPWTSGRETQYF
>TRBD1|TRBJ1-5|.|TRBV27
TGTGCCAGCAAGGGACAGGGGGATCAGCCCCAGCATTTT
CASKGQGDQPQHF
>TRBD2|TRBJ2-2|.|TRBV4-1
TGCGCCAGCAGCCCCTTGCGGGAGGTTTACACCGGGGAGCTGTTTTTT
CASSPLREVYTGELFF
>.|TRBJ1-2|many|TRBV10-2
TGCGCCAGCAGTGAGCTGACTAACTATGGCTACACCTTC
CASSELTNYGYTF
>.|TRBJ2-7|.|TRBV9
TGTGCCAGCAGCGGACCAACCTACGAGCAGTACTTC
CASSGPTYEQYF
>.|TRBJ2-6|.|TRBV27
TGTGCCAGCAGTTTTTTAGGCAGTATCTCTGGGGCCAACGTCCTGACTTTC
CASSFLGSISGANVLTF
>TRBD1|TRBJ1-1|few|TRBV11-3
TGTGCCAGCAGCTTAGAGGGGACAGGGAGGACTGAAGCTTTCTTT
CASSLEGTGRTEAFF
>.|TRBJ2-2|few|TRBV4-3
TGCGCCAGCAGCCTTTGGGGGGCGAACACCGGGGAGCTGTTTTTT
CASSLWGANTGELFF
>.|TRBJ1-2|.|TRBV7-9
TGTGCCAGCAGCCTCCGGGACATCCTAGGGTTTGGCTACACCTTC
CASSLRDILGFGYTF
>.|TRBJ1-4|.|TRBV6-5
TGTGCCAGCAGACGCAGGGGCACGAATGAAAAACTGTTTTTT
CASRRRGTNEKLFF
>TRBD2|TRBJ2-5|.|TRBV25-1
TGTGCCAGCAGTGACAGCGGGGTGCAAGAGACCCAGTACTTC
CASSDSGVQETQYF
>TRBD2|TRBJ2-1|.|TRBV27
TGTGCCAGCAGTCCACACACTAGCGGGGGGGATGAGCAGTTCTTC
CASSPHTSGGDEQFF
>.|TRBJ2-7|.|TRBV27
TGTGCCAGCAGCGATACCTCTGCCTCCTACGAGCAGTACTTC
CASSDTSASYEQYF
>.|TRBJ2-2|many|TRBV6-6
TGTGCCAGCAGTTACGGGTGGGGGACCGGGGAGCTGTTTTTT
CASSYGWGTGELFF
>.|TRBJ1-5|.|TRBV9
TGTGCCAGCAGCGGGGGGTTGAGCAATCAGCCCCAGCATTTT
CASSGGLSNQPQHF
>.|TRBJ1-1|few|TRBV6-1
TGTGCCAGCAGTGAGGGAATTGGACGAGGGAACACTGAAGCTTTCTTT
CASSEGIGRGNTEAFF
>TRBD1|TRBJ1-1|.|TRBV6-6
TGTGCCAGCAGTTACAAGGGACAGGGTTCCCCTGAAGCTTTCTTT
CASSYKGQGSPEAFF
>.|TRBJ2-7|.|TRBV29-1
TGCAGCGTTGTTGGGAACGAGCAGTACTTC
CSVVGNEQYF
>.|TRBJ1-2|.|TRBV28
TGTGCCAGCAGTTTGGTCGACGGGTCTTATGGCTACACCTTC
CASSLVDGSYGYTF
>TRBD2|TRBJ2-7|.|TRBV29-1
TGCAGCGTTACCGGGACTAGCGGGGCCTACGAGCAGTACTTC
CSVTGTSGAYEQYF
>.|TRBJ2-7|.|TRBV5-4
TGTGCCAGCAGCTTTAAGGGAACCTACGAGCAGTACTTC
CASSFKGTYEQYF
>.|TRBJ2-5|.|TRBV5-6
TGTGCCAGCAGTTTGAACATGGGGACCCAAGAGACCCAGTACTTC
CASSLNMGTQETQYF
>.|TRBJ2-3|.|TRBV4-3
TGCGCCAGCAGCCAAGCTCTAGCGTGGGGAGAGACAGATACGCAGTATTTT
CASSQALAWGETDTQYF
>.|TRBJ1-3|.|TRBV6-1
TGTGCCAGCAGTGACGGCAGCTCTGGAAACACCATATATTTT
CASSDGSSGNTIYF
>.|TRBJ1-6|.|TRBV7-9
TGTGCCAGCAGCTTAGTGAGCCCTCCTAATTCACCCCTCCACTTT
CASSLVSPPNSPLHF
>TRBD1|TRBJ2-7|.|TRBV28
TGTGCCAGCAGTGTACCGGGGACAGGGGCATCCTACGAGCAGTACTTC
CASSVPGTGASYEQYF
>.|TRBJ1-6|.|TRBV27
TGTGCCAGCAGTTTATCAGGGGGTAGTCTCCACTTT
CASSLSGGSLHF
>TRBD1|TRBJ2-7|.|TRBV6-5
TGTGCCAGCTATCAGCAGGGGGCTTACGAGCAGTACTTC
CASYQQGAYEQYF
>TRBD2|TRBJ2-1|once|TRBV7-9
TGTGCCAGCAGCCTATCTGACAGCGGGGTTTCATATGAGCAGTTCTTC
CASSLSDSGVSYEQFF
>.|TRBJ2-1|.|TRBV9
TGTGCCAGCAGCGTATTTAACGAAGATAATGAGCAGTTCTTC
CASSVFNEDNEQFF
>.|TRBJ1-2|.|TRBV7-9
TGTGCCAGCAGTTCCAAGGATTCCGGAATGATCTATGGCTACACCTTC
CASSSKDSGMIYGYTF
>.|TRBJ2-6|.|TRBV2
TGTGCCAGCAGTGATTCCATCTTCGGGGCCAACGTCCTGACTTTC
CASSDSIFGANVLTF
>.|TRBJ1-4|.|TRBV30
TGTGCCTGGAGCGTCCCTGGGGTTGATGAAAAACTGTTTTTT
CAWSVPGVDEKLFF
>TRBD1|TRBJ2-7|once|TRBV27
TGTGCCAGCAGTGGGACAGGTTTCCCCTCCTACGAGCAGTACTTC
CASSGTGFPSYEQYF
>.|TRBJ2-7|once|TRBV29-1
TGCAGCGTTTTGGGGGCAGGGTCCGAGCAGTACTTC
CSVLGAGSEQYF
>.|TRBJ2-2|many|TRBV19
TGTGCCAGTAGTGGGGATACCGGGGAGCTGTTTTTT
CASSGDTGELFF
>.|TRBJ2-3|.|TRBV18
TGTGCCAGCTCACCATTCGGCGGAACCACAGATACGCAGTATTTT
CASSPFGGTTDTQYF
>TRBD2|TRBJ2-3|.|TRBV9
TGTGCCAGCAGCCTAGCGGGGGACACAGATACGCAGTATTTT
CASSLAGDTDTQYF
>TRBD1|TRBJ1-2|.|TRBV6-6
TGTGCCAGCAGTTACCCAGGGGGCGCGAACTATGGCTACACCTTC
CASSYPGGANYGYTF
>TRBD1|TRBJ2-7|.|TRBV5-4
TGTGCCAGCAGCTCACCTCCCGGGACAGGGGGCGCCTACGAGCAGTACTTC
CASSSPPGTGGAYEQYF
>TRBD2|TRBJ2-1|.|TRBV4-1
TGCGCCAGCAGCCAAGTTTACCTAGCGGGAACCAATGAGCAGTTCTTC
CASSQVYLAGTNEQFF
>.|TRBJ2-7|.|TRBV7-9
TGTGCCAGCAGCGTGGACTACGAGCAGTACTTC
CASSVDYEQYF
>.|TRBJ2-7|.|TRBV7-9
TGTGCCAGCAGCGTAGGGACCTACGAGCAGTACTTC
CASSVGTYEQYF
>.|TRBJ2-1|.|TRBV10-3
TGTGCCTCAGGGGACTTTGACTACAATGAGCAGTTCTTC
CASGDFDYNEQFF